The clone carrying this TCR beta chain was recorded a few times. Its matching antigen is unknown. Germline CDR1 reads SGHAT; CDR2 reads FQNNGV. Trimming at V came to 5 bases and at J to 6 bases, leaving 5 bases not matched to a gene. The CDR3 sequence is 15 residues long. These data come from a study of blood T cells in healthy people across ages. The study's findings and limits: More naive CD4+ cells and higher diversity marked long-lived donors relative to aged donors.

With a J-beta primer mix and a sample-barcoded 5' primer, a second PCR ran about 7 to 11 cycles. TCRdb passed the 5' RACE reads through MiXCR, listing each CDR3 protein once. In the table there are over 600,000 distinct CDR3 sequences, 35% to 50% of which are singletons. Sequencing input: blood. This receptor was identified in a man older than 75 in good health. This chain links TRBV11-2 with TRBJ2-4; 12 bases are a match to TRBD1. The CDR3 coding sequence is TGTGCCAGCAGCCGGGACAGGGGGCGAGGAAACATTCAGTACTTC. Protein product: CASSRDRGRGNIQYF.